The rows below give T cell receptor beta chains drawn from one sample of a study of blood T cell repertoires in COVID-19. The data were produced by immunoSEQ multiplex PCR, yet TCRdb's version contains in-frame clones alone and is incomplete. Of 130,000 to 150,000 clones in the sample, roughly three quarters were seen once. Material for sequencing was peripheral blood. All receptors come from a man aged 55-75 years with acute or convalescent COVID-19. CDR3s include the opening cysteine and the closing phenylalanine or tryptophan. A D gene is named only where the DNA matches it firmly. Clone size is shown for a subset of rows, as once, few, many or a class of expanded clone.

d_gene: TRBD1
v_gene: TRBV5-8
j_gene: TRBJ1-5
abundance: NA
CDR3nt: TGTGCCAGCAGCTTGACAGGGGGCGCAGGGCAGCCCCAGCATTTT
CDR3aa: CASSLTGGAGQPQHF

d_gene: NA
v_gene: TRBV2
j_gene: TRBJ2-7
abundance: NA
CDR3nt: TGTGCCAGCGGTGCAGGCGGGTACGAGCAGTACTTC
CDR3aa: CASGAGGYEQYF

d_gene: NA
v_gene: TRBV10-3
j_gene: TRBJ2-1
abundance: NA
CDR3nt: TGTGCCATCAACCCGGGGGACTACAATGAGCAGTTCTTC
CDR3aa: CAINPGDYNEQFF

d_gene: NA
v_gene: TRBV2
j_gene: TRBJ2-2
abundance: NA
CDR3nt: TGTGCCAGCAATGCCGGGACAACGAACACCGGGGAGCTGTTTTTT
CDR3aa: CASNAGTTNTGELFF

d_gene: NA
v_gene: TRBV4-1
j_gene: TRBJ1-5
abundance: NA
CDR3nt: TGCGCCAGCAGCCCAGGGTTTAGCAATCAGCCCCAGCATTTT
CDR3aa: CASSPGFSNQPQHF

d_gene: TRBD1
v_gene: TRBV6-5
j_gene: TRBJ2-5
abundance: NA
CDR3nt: TGTGCCAGCAGTCCCGAGGGACAGACAAGAGAGTCCCAGTACTTC
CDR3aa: CASSPEGQTRESQYF

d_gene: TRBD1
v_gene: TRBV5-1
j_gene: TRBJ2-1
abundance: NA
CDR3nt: TGCGCCAGCAGCTTGGCCGGGACAGGGGGGTCAAATAGCGGGTTCAGTGAGCAGTTCTTC
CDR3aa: CASSLAGTGGSNSGFSEQFF

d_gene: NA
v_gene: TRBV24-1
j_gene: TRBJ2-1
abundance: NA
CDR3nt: TGTGCCACCAGTGACACACGGACAGCCTACAATGAGCAGTTCTTC
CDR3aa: CATSDTRTAYNEQFF

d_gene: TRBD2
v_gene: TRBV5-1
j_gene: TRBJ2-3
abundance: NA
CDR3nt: TGCGCCAGCAGCCTGGATGGGACTAGCTTCACAGATACGCAGTATTTT
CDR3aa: CASSLDGTSFTDTQYF

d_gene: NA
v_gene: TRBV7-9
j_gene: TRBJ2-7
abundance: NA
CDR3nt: TGTGCCAGCAGCTTCGGCTCCTACGAGCAGTACTTC
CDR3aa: CASSFGSYEQYF

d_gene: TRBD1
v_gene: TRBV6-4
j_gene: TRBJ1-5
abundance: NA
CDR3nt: TGTGCCAGCAGTGACCCCTACAGGGGCAGGGAACAGCCCCAGCATTTT
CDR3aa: CASSDPYRGREQPQHF

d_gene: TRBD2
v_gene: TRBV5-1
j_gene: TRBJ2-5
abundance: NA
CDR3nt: TGCGCCAGCAGCTTGGAACTAGCGGGAGGGACCCAGTACTTC
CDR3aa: CASSLELAGGTQYF

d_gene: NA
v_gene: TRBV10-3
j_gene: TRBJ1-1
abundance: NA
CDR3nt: TGTGCCATCAGTGCGGGTTCGGGCACTGAAGCTTTCTTT
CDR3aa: CAISAGSGTEAFF

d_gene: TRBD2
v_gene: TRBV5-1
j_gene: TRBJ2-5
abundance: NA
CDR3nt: TGCGCCAGCAGCGCTCGACCGGGACTAGCGGGAGGACAAGAGACCCAGTACTTC
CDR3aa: CASSARPGLAGGQETQYF

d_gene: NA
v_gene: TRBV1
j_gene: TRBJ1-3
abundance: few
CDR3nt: TGCACCAGCAGCCAAGATCCGGGGTTCTCTGGAAACACCATATATTTT
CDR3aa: CTSSQDPGFSGNTIYF

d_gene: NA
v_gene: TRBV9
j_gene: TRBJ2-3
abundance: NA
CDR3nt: TGTGCCAGCAGCGTAGAGTGGGGCGGTCCGGCGTCAGATACGCAGTATTTT
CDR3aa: CASSVEWGGPASDTQYF

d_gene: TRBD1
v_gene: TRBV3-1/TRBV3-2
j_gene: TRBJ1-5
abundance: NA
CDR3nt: TGTGCCAGCAGCCAAGATCCCAGGGGGCTACAGCCCCAGCATTTT
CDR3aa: CASSQDPRGLQPQHF

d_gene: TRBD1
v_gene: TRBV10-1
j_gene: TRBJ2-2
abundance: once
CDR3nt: TGCGCCAGCAGTTCAGGGGGCTCCTCCGGGGAGCTGTTTTTT
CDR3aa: CASSSGGSSGELFF

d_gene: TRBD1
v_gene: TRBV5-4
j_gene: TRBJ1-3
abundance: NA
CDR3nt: TGTGCCACAGCAGGGGGAGTAGATTCTGGAAACACCATATATTTT
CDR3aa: CATAGGVDSGNTIYF

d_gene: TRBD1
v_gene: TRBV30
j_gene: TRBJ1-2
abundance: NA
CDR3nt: TGTGCCTGGTCCAGAGGGGGCGCAGATGGCTACACCTTC
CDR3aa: CAWSRGGADGYTF

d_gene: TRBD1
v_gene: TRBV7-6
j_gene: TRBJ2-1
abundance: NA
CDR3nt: TGTGCCAGCAGCTTAGAGGGTGTGAGGACAGGGTTTTATGAGCAGTTCTTC
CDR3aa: CASSLEGVRTGFYEQFF

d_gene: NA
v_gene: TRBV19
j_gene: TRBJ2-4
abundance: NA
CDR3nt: TGTGCCAGTAGTTCTCCGGGAAAGAAAAACATTCAGTACTTC
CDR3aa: CASSSPGKKNIQYF